The 4 T cell receptor beta chains given below trace back to one sample, sequenced in a study of TIL therapy for anti-PD-1-resistant metastatic lung cancer. This was the immunoSEQ v3 assay. The data were produced by immunoSEQ multiplex PCR, yet TCRdb's version contains in-frame clones alone and is incomplete. The table has approximately 60,000 clones, less than 85% seen once. The sample's time point: pre-treatment sample, taken before nivolumab and TIL therapy. The sequencing used blood, collected at baseline. Receptors were obtained from a person between 25 and 79 years old with non-small cell lung cancer.

The chain links TRBV4-3 to TRBJ1-2, with D unclear. CDR1 and CDR2 from the germline V gene are LGHNA and YSLEER. Trimming removed 0 bases at V and 1 base at J, with 12 bases between. The CDR3 covers 16 residues. The chain's CDR3 is CASSQDTGEGNYGYTF. CDR3 DNA: TGCGCCAGCAGCCAAGATACGGGAGAGGGTAACTATGGCTACACCTTC.

The J gene is TRBJ2-5, the V gene TRBV9; tentative D call: TRBD1 (6 bases). The CDR3 sequence is 15 residues long. The germline V gene encodes CDR1 SGDLS and CDR2 YYNGEE. The V gene lost 0 bases and the J gene lost 5 bases, with 14 bases spanning the gap. The CDR3 region has the DNA TGTGCCAGCAGCGTAGAACAGGGAGTATGGGAGACCCAGTACTTC. Amino acid sequence: CASSVEQGVWETQYF.

The CDR3 is CASSTMTGSYGYTF. The CDR3 nucleotides read TGTGCCAGCAGCACTATGACAGGGAGCTATGGCTACACCTTC. This rearrangement joins TRBV5-4 to TRBJ1-2; 7 bases are a match to TRBD1. This CDR3 is 14 amino acids long. The germline gives CDR1 SGHNT, CDR2 YYREEE (reference sequence). V lost 4 bases to trimming and J lost 4 bases; unmatched junction nucleotides: 7.

V usage is TRBV19 and J usage is TRBJ2-3; no definite D call. Germline loops: CDR1 LNHDA, CDR2 SQIVND (reference sequence). This CDR3 comprises 15 residues. V lost 9 bases and J lost 2, with 18 bases in between. The chain's CDR3 is CASTSTIRFTDTQYF. The CDR3 coding sequence is TGTGCCAGCACCTCCACAATCAGGTTCACAGATACGCAGTATTTT.